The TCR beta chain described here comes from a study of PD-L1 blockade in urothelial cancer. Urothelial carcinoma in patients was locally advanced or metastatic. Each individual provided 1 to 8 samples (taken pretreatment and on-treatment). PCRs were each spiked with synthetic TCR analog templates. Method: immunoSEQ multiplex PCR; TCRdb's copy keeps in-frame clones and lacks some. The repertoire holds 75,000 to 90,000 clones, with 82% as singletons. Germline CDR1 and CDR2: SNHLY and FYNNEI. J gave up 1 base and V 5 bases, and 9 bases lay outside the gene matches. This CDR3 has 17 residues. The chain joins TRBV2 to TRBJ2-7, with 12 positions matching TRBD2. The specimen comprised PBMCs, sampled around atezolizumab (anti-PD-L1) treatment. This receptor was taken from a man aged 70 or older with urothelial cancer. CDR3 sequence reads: CASSPLRTSGTSYEQYF. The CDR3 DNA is TGTGCCAGCAGTCCGTTAAGGACTAGCGGGACATCCTACGAGCAGTACTTC.